This T cell receptor beta chain was sequenced for a study of CD8 T cells in Susac syndrome. An amount of RNA that ranged from roughly 0.45 to 1 ug was reverse transcribed with random hexamers. TCR beta CDR3 was amplified by immunoSEQ covering 54 Vbeta and 13 Jbeta. From the immunoSEQ multiplex PCR reads, TCRdb called clonotypes with MiXCR, one entry per CDR3 protein. The sample carries about 200,000 distinct CDR3 sequences, 90% to 95% recorded once. The T cells that were sequenced for TCR beta were CD8+ and CD4+ cells from blood. FACS enriched CD8+ TEMRA cells, while bulk CD8+ and CD4+ were negatively isolated. The CDR3 extends over 18 amino acids. With 3 bases clipped from V and 2 bases from J, the junction kept 12 bases outside the gene matches. Germline V gives CDR1 LGHDT, CDR2 YNNKEL (reference sequence).

The rearrangement joins TRBV3-1 to TRBJ2-5, with 10 bases lining up with TRBD2. The source material was CD4+ T cells from PBMCs. The receptor comes from a human donor with multiple sclerosis. The CDR3 loop is CASSHLAGATLGQETQYF. CDR3 nucleotide sequence: TGTGCCAGCAGCCACCTAGCGGGAGCAACGTTGGGGCAAGAGACCCAGTACTTC.